These T cell receptor beta chains were read from a single sample in a study of regulatory T cells in long-lasting Graves disease. TCRdb itself ran the multiplex PCR reads through MiXCR, one entry per CDR3 protein. The table shows hundreds of thousands of distinct CDR3 sequences, with less than 15% occurring only once. Another study also made use of these data, one on T cells in Graves' hyperthyroidism and ophthalmopathy.

Sequencing was performed on peripheral blood mononuclear cells (PBMCs), taken at new diagnosis, from a patient treated with antithyroid drugs. These receptors were taken from a man aged 25-45 years with Graves disease. The CDR3 runs from the conserved cysteine through the conserved F or W. Each record gives: J gene, clone size, V gene, D gene, CDR3 DNA, CDR3 protein. The D gene is left open where the match is weak. Only some rows state a clone size, as once, few, many or a class for expanded clones.

TRBJ2-3	NA	TRBV13	TRBD2	TGTGCCAGCAGAAGAAGCTCAGCGGGAGGGCCGTATACGCAGTATTTT	CASRRSSAGGPYTQYF
TRBJ1-1	few	TRBV10-3	TRBD1	TGTGCCATCAGGAACCGGGACAGGGGTGAGAACACTGAAGCTTTCTTT	CAIRNRDRGENTEAFF
TRBJ1-5	NA	TRBV5-8	TRBD1	TGTGCCAGCAGCTCTGGGACAGGGTGGGATCAGCCCCAGCATTTT	CASSSGTGWDQPQHF
TRBJ2-1	many	TRBV12-3/TRBV12-4	TRBD2	TGTGCCAGCAGTTTAGGGCTAGCGGGAGGGGTTGAGCAGTTCTTC	CASSLGLAGGVEQFF
TRBJ2-7	few	TRBV3-1	TRBD2	TGTGCCAGCAGCCCTCCGTTAGCGGGAGCGGGCGAGCAGTACTTC	CASSPPLAGAGEQYF
TRBJ2-1	NA	TRBV29-1	NA	TGCAGCGTTGAAGTGGACACCCCCTACAATGAGCAGTTCTTC	CSVEVDTPYNEQFF
TRBJ2-7	many	TRBV6-5	TRBD2	TGTGCCAGCAGTTTCCGGGGGGGATCCTCCTACGAGCAGTACTTC	CASSFRGGSSYEQYF
TRBJ2-4	many	TRBV7-9	NA	TGTGCCAGCATGGGTGGGGGTTTTGCCAAAAACATTCAGTACTTC	CASMGGGFAKNIQYF
TRBJ2-7	many	TRBV11-2	NA	TGTGCCAGCAGCTTGGGCGTACACTACGAGCAGTACTTC	CASSLGVHYEQYF
TRBJ2-7	NA	TRBV2	TRBD2	TGTGCCAGCAGTGAAGCGCCGGCGGGAGCAACATACGAGCAGTACTTC	CASSEAPAGATYEQYF
TRBJ2-3	many	TRBV12-3/TRBV12-4	NA	TGTGCCAGCACCGTTGTAGATACGCAGTATTTT	CASTVVDTQYF
TRBJ2-7	many	TRBV6-1	TRBD2	TGTGCCAGCAGCTTTCCCAAAATGACTAGCGGGAACTACGAGCAGTACTTC	CASSFPKMTSGNYEQYF
TRBJ2-7	NA	TRBV7-9	NA	TGTGCCAGCAGCTTAGGGCGGGACTCCTACGAGCAGTACTTC	CASSLGRDSYEQYF
TRBJ1-3	many	TRBV30	NA	TGTGCCTGGAGTGTTATAAAGACAGTTGGGAACACCATATATTTT	CAWSVIKTVGNTIYF
TRBJ1-2	many	TRBV6-1	NA	TGTGCCAGCAGTGAGAGGGCGTTGAGAGGGTCGGATTATGGCTACACCTTC	CASSERALRGSDYGYTF
TRBJ1-1	NA	TRBV29-1	NA	TGCAGTGAAATAACGTTTAATAGAGACAGACCGAACACTGAAGCTTTCTTT	CSEITFNRDRPNTEAFF
TRBJ2-7	many	TRBV30	NA	TGTGCCTGGAGTGTAGATTCGAACTCCTACGAGCAGTACTTC	CAWSVDSNSYEQYF
TRBJ1-4	NA	TRBV9	TRBD1	TGTGCCAGCAGCGGATGGGACAGCCATGAAAAACTGTTTTTT	CASSGWDSHEKLFF
TRBJ1-1	many	TRBV7-9	NA	TGTGCCAGCAGCCGGATTTACACTGAAGCTTTCTTT	CASSRIYTEAFF
TRBJ2-7	many	TRBV3-1	NA	TGTGCCAGCAGCCAAGCCCCCGGGACCCCTTACGAGCAGTACTTC	CASSQAPGTPYEQYF
TRBJ1-1	many	TRBV12-3/TRBV12-4	NA	TGTGCCAGCAGTTTACGAGTAGCGAACACTGAAGCTTTCTTT	CASSLRVANTEAFF
TRBJ2-1	NA	TRBV6-1	TRBD2	TGTGCCAGCAGCCCTACTAGCGGGAGGATTGATGAGCAGTTCTTC	CASSPTSGRIDEQFF
TRBJ2-7	NA	TRBV14	NA	TGTGCCACCAAGAAAACAGGGTCTTACGAGCAGTACTTC	CATKKTGSYEQYF
TRBJ1-6	many	TRBV6-1	TRBD1	TGTGCCAGCAGTGGAGGGGGCTCGCATTCACCCCTCCACTTT	CASSGGGSHSPLHF
TRBJ2-2	many	TRBV5-1	TRBD2	TGCGCCAGCAGCGCCGGACTAGCGGGCACCGGGGAGCTGTTTTTT	CASSAGLAGTGELFF
TRBJ1-6	NA	TRBV5-1	NA	TGCGCCAGCAGCTTGGCCAGGGACTCTTTCAATTCACCCCTCCACTTT	CASSLARDSFNSPLHF
TRBJ2-5	few	TRBV20-1	NA	TGCAGTGCTGGCAGATCAACGGAGACCCAGTACTTC	CSAGRSTETQYF
TRBJ2-1	many	TRBV7-8	NA	TGTGCCAGCAGCTTGTTTAGCGAAGATTCTTCCTACAATGAGCAGTTCTTC	CASSLFSEDSSYNEQFF
TRBJ1-4	few	TRBV19	NA	TGTGCCAGTACCCCTTTGTCCGGGACAACGAATGAAAAACTGTTTTTT	CASTPLSGTTNEKLFF
TRBJ2-7	few	TRBV24-1	NA	TGTGCCACCAGTGACCCCAGAGTGGACTCCTACGAGCAGTACTTC	CATSDPRVDSYEQYF
TRBJ2-3	NA	TRBV5-1	TRBD1	TGCGCCAGCAGCTCCGGAGGGACAGGGCGGACAGATACGCAGTATTTT	CASSSGGTGRTDTQYF
TRBJ2-7	NA	TRBV7-2	NA	TGTGCCAGCAGCTTAGAAGGGGCAGTCGGTGAGCAGCACTTC	CASSLEGAVGEQHF
TRBJ2-3	many	TRBV7-9	TRBD2	TGTGCCAGCAGCTCTGGGACTAAGACGCAGTATTTT	CASSSGTKTQYF
TRBJ2-7	many	TRBV5-1	NA	TGCGCCAGCAGCTTGGACGTCTACGAGCAGTACTTC	CASSLDVYEQYF
TRBJ2-7	many	TRBV11-2	NA	TGTGCCAGCAGCTTAGATCCCCAGCCCGCCTACGAGCAGTACTTC	CASSLDPQPAYEQYF
TRBJ2-2	NA	TRBV5-6	TRBD2	TGTGCCAGCAGCTTCGTAAACAGCGGGAGTACCGGGGAGCTGTTTTTT	CASSFVNSGSTGELFF
TRBJ2-3	many	TRBV12-5	NA	TGTGCTAGTGGTTTGGTCCCCCGGGGAGGCCGGGGAGATACGCAGTATTTT	CASGLVPRGGRGDTQYF
TRBJ2-1	many	TRBV6-2/TRBV6-3	TRBD1	TGTGCCAGCAGTTCCCCCACCGGGACAGGGTTCAATGAGCAGTTCTTC	CASSSPTGTGFNEQFF
TRBJ2-7	many	TRBV6-1	TRBD2	TGTGCCAGCAGTCCTGGACTAGCGGGAATCGGTGAGCAGTACTTC	CASSPGLAGIGEQYF
TRBJ2-7	many	TRBV11-2	TRBD2	TGTGCCAGCAGCTTAGGGGCAGGGAGGGCATACGAGCAGTACTTC	CASSLGAGRAYEQYF
TRBJ2-5	many	TRBV10-3	TRBD2	TGTGCCATCAGTGGACTAGCGGGAGGTGGGGAGACCCAGTACTTC	CAISGLAGGGETQYF
TRBJ1-1	NA	TRBV5-1	NA	TGCGCCAGGAACACTGAAGCTTTCTTT	CARNTEAFF
TRBJ2-5	few	TRBV20-1	TRBD1	TGCAGTGCTAGAGGTGGACAGGGGGGCCAAGAGACCCAGTACTTC	CSARGGQGGQETQYF
TRBJ1-1	many	TRBV27	NA	TGTGCCAGCAGTTTAGAAGGACGCCGAACTTTCTTT	CASSLEGRRTFF
TRBJ1-5	many	TRBV12-3/TRBV12-4	NA	TGTGCCAGCAGCCCTGACTCCCCGGGGCAGCCCCAGCATTTT	CASSPDSPGQPQHF
TRBJ2-7	NA	TRBV12-3/TRBV12-4	TRBD2	TGTGCCAGCAGTTTAGATTGGCAGTCTAGCGGGTCCTACGAGCAGTACTTC	CASSLDWQSSGSYEQYF
TRBJ1-2	NA	TRBV30	NA	TGTGCCTGGATGGTGGTTCAGGGGGGCTACACCTTC	CAWMVVQGGYTF
TRBJ1-6	NA	TRBV20-1	TRBD1	TGCAGTGCCCCCCCCCAGGGGGTGACCTATTCACCCCTCCACTTT	CSAPPQGVTYSPLHF
TRBJ2-2	few	TRBV29-1	NA	TGCAGCGTTCTTCAGGGAATCGGGGAGCTGTTTTTT	CSVLQGIGELFF
TRBJ2-1	NA	TRBV6-2/TRBV6-3	TRBD2	TGTGCCAGCAGTTACGGAGGGACTAGCGGGATTGAGCAGTTCTTC	CASSYGGTSGIEQFF
TRBJ2-1	few	TRBV28	NA	TGTGCCAGCTCGTCTAGCGCCTACAATGGGCAGTTCTTC	CASSSSAYNGQFF
TRBJ1-5	many	TRBV6-1	NA	TGTGCCAGCTCGACAGGACTGAGACATCAGCCCCAGCATTTT	CASSTGLRHQPQHF
TRBJ2-1	NA	TRBV27	NA	TGTGCCAGCAGTTCCGTAGGGAGAAGCTCCTACAATGAGCAGTTCTTC	CASSSVGRSSYNEQFF